This T cell receptor beta chain was captured by sequencing in a study of PD-1 blockade in classical Hodgkin lymphoma. The study's findings and limits: Baseline TCR diversity was reportedly lower in newly diagnosed patients than healthy donors. There remain no defined causes for the repertoire differences, which possibly reflect disease activity or prior therapy.

Documented time point: newly diagnosed, previously untreated cHL patient sample. CD8+ T cell isolation from thawed PBMCs was performed by magnetic negative selection. A comparison was provided by newly diagnosed, untreated classical Hodgkin lymphoma PBMCs. Regarding this clone: Its antigen is as yet unknown.

TCRdb's table, derived via immunoSEQ multiplex PCR, lists solely in-frame clones and lacks some. This repertoire shows fewer than 4,500 clones, roughly 77% found once; its top ten account for around 15%. Source material: CD8+ T cells from blood. This sequence originates from a human donor with classical Hodgkin lymphoma.

The CDR3 bases are TGCGCCAGCAGCTTGGGGGTAGGGGCCTACGAGCAGTACTTC. It is translated as CASSLGVGAYEQYF. The chain employs TRBV5-1 and TRBJ2-7, with D possibly being TRBD1 (5 bases). This CDR3 has 14 residues. Trimming stripped 0 bases from V and 2 bases from J, with 9 bases between. Germline V gene data show CDR1 as SGHRS and CDR2 as YFSETQ.